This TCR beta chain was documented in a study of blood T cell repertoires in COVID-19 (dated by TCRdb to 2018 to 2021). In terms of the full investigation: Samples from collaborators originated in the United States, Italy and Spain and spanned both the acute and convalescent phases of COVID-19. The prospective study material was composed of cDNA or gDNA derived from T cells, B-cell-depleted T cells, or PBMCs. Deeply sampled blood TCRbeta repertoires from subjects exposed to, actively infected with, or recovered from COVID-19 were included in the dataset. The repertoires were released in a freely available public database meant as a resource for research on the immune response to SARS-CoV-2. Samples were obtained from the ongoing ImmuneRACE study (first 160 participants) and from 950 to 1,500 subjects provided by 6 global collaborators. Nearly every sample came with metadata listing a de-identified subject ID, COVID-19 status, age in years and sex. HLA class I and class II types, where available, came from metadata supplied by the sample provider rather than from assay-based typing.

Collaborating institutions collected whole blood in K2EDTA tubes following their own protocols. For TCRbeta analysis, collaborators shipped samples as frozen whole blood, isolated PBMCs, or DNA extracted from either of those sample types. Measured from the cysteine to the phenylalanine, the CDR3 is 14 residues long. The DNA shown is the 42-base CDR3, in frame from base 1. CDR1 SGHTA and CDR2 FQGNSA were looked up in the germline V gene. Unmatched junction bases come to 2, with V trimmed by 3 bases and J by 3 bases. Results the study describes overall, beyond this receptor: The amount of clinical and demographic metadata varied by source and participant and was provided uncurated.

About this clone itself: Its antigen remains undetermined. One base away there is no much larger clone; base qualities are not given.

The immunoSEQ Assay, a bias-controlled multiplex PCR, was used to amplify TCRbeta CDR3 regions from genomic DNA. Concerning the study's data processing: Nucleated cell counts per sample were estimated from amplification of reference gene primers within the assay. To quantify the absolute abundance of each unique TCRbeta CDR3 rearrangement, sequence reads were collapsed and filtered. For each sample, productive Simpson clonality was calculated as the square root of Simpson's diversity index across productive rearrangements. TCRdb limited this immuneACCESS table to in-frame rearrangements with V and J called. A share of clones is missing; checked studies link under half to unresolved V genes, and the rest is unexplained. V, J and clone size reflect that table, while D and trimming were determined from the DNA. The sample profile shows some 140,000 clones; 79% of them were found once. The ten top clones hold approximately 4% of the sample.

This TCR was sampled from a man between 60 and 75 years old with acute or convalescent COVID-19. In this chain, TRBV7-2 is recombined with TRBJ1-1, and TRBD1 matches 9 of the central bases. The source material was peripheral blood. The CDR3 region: CASSLRQGDTEAFF. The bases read TGTGCCAGCAGCTTGAGACAGGGGGACACTGAAGCTTTCTTT.